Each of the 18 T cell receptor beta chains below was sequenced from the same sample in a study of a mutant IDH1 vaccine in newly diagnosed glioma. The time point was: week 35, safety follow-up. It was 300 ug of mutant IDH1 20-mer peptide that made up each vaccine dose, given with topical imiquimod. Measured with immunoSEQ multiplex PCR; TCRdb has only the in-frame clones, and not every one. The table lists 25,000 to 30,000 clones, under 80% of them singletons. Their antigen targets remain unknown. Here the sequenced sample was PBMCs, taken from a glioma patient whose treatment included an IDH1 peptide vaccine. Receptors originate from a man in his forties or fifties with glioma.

CDR3 region: CASSPGGGNGYTF. Written as DNA, the CDR3 is TGCGCCAGCAGCCCCGGGGGGGGAAATGGCTACACCTTC. The genes are TRBV5-1 and TRBJ1-2, with TRBD1 as a possible D gene (5 bases). This CDR3 is 13 amino acids long. Between the trimmed V and J ends, which lost 4 bases and 6 bases, there was a span of 13 bases. Germline V CDR1 and CDR2: SGHRS, YFSETQ.

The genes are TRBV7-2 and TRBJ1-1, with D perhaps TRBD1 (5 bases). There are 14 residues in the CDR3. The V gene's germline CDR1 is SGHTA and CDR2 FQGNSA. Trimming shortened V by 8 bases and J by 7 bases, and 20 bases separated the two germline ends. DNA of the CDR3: TGTGCCAGCTACGCCTCTTGGGGGTTAAGTGAAGCTTTCTTT. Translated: CASYASWGLSEAFF.

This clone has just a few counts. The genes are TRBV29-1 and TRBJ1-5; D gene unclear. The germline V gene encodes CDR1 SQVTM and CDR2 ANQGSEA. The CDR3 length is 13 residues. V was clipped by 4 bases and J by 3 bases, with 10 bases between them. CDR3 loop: CSVGGAFNQPQHF. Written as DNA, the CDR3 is TGCAGCGTTGGTGGAGCCTTCAATCAGCCCCAGCATTTT.

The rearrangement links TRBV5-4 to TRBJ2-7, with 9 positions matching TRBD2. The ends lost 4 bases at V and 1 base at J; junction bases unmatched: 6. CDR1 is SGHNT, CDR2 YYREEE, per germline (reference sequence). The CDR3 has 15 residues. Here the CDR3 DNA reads TGTGCCAGCAGCCTGCGCGCGGGAGGGTCCTACGAGCAGTACTTC. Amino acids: CASSLRAGGSYEQYF.

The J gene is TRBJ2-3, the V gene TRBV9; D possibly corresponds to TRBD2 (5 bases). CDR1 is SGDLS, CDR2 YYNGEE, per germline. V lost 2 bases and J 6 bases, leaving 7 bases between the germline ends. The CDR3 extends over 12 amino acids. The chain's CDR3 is CASSVRGDTQYF. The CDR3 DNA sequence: TGTGCCAGCAGCGTTCGAGGGGATACGCAGTATTTT.

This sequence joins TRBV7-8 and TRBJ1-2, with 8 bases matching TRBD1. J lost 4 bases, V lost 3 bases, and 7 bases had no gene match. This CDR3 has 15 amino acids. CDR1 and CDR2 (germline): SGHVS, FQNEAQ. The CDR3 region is CASSLKTGEFYGYTF. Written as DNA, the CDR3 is TGTGCCAGCAGCTTGAAGACAGGGGAGTTCTATGGCTACACCTTC.

CDR3 DNA sequence: TGTGCCAGCAGTTTAGCGGGGCAGCCCCAGCATTTT. Its translation is CASSLAGQPQHF. V and J are TRBV27 and TRBJ1-5; D gene ambiguous. V lost 2 bases, J lost 7 bases, and 6 bases lay in between. In germline, CDR1 is MNHEY, CDR2 SMNVEV (reference sequence). CDR3 size: 12 residues.

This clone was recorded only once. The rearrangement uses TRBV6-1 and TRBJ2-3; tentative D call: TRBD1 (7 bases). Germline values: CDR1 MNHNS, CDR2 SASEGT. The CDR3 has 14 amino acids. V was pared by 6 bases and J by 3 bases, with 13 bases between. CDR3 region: CASSPTGRTDTQYF. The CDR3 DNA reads TGTGCCAGCAGCCCGACAGGGAGGACAGATACGCAGTATTTT.

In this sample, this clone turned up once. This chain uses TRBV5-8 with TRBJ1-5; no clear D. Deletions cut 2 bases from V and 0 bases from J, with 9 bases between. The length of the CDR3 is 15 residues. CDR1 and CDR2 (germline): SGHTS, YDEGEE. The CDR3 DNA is TGTGCCAGCAGCTTCCAGGTCTATAGCAATCAGCCCCAGCATTTT. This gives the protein CASSFQVYSNQPQHF.

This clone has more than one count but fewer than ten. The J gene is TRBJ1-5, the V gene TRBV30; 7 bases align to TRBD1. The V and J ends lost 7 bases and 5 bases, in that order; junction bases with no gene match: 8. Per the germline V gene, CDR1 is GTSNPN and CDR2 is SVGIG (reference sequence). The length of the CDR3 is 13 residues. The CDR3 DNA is TGTGCCTCAAGAGACAGGGAGGATCAGCCCCAGCATTTT. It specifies CASRDREDQPQHF.

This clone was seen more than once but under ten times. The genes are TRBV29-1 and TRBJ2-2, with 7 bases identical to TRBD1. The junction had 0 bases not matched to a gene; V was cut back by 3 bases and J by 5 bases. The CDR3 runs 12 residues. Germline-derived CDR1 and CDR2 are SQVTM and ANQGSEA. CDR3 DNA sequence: TGCAGCGTTGACAGGGGGACCGGGGAGCTGTTTTTT. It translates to CSVDRGTGELFF.

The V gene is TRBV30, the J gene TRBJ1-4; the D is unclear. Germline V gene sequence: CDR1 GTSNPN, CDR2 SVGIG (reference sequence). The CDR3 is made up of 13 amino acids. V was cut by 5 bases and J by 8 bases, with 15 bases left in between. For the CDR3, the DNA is TGTGCCTGGTCTCGGACGACATGGGAAAAACTGTTTTTT. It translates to CAWSRTTWEKLFF.

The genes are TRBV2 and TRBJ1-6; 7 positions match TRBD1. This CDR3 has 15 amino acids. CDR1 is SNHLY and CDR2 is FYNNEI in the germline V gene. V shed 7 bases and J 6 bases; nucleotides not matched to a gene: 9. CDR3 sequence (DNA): TGTGCCAGCACAGACAGGGCCGACTCTAATTCACCCCTCCACTTT. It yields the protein CASTDRADSNSPLHF.

Here the CDR3 DNA reads TGTGCCAGCAGTTACGGCGCTAGCTCCTACGAGCAGTACTTC. Its translation: CASSYGASSYEQYF. The genes are TRBV6-5 and TRBJ2-7; no firm D call. The V gene's germline CDR1 is MNHEY and CDR2 SVGAGI. This CDR3 has 14 amino acids. The germline V and J ends were trimmed by 2 bases and 0 bases, with 8 bases remaining between them.

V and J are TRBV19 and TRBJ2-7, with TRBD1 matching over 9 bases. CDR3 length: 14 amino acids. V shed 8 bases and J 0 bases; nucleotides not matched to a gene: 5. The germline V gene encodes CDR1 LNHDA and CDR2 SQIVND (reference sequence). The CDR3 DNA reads TGTGCCAGTGCCCGGGACAGGGTCTCCTACGAGCAGTACTTC. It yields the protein CASARDRVSYEQYF.

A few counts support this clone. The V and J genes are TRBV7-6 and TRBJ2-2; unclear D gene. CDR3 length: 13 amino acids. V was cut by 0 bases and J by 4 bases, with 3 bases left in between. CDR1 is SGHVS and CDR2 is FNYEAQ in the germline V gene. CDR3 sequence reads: CASSLATTGELFF. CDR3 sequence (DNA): TGTGCCAGCAGCTTAGCAACCACCGGGGAGCTGTTTTTT.

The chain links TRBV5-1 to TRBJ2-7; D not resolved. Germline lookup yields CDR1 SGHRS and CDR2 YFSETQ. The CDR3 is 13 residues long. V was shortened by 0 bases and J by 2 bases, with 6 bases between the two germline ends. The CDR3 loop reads CASSLDSTYEQYF. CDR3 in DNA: TGCGCCAGCAGCTTGGACAGTACCTACGAGCAGTACTTC.

Here the CDR3 reads CASSTTGGGQPQHF. The CDR3 DNA is TGTGCCAGTAGTACCACAGGGGGCGGTCAGCCCCAGCATTTT. J is TRBJ1-5 and V is TRBV19; 9 nucleotides align to TRBD1. Trimming removed 4 bases from V and 6 bases from J; junction bases left unmatched: 4. This CDR3 region has 14 residues. Germline CDR1 reads LNHDA; CDR2 reads SQIVND (reference sequence).